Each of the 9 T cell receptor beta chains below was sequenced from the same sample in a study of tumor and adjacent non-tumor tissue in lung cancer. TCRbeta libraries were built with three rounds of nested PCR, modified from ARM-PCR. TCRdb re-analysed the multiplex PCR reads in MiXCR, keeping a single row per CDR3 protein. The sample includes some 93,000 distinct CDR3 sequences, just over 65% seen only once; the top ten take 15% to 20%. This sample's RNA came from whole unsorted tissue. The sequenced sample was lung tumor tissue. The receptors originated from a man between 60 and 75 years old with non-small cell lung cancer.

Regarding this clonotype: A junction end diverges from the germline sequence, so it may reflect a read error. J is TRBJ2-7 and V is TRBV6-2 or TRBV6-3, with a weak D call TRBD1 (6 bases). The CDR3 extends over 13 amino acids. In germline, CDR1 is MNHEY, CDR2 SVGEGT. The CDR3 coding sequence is TGCGCCAGCGGTTATACGACAGGCTACGAGCAGTACTTC. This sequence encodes CASGYTTGYEQYF.

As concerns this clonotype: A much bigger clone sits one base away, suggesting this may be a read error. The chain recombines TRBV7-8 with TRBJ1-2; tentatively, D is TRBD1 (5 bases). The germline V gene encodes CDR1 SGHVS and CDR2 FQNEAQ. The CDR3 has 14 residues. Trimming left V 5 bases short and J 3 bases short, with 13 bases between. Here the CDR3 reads CASSPQTVDYGYTF. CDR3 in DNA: TGTGCCAGCAGCCCACAGACAGTGGACTATGGCTACACCTTC.

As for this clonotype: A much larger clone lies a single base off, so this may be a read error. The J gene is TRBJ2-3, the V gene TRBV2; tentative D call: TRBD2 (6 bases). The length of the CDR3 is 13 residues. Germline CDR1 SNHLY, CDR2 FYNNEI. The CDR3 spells CGSSEMGQGLQYF. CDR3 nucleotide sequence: TGTGGCAGCAGTGAAATGGGGCAGGGACTGCAGTATTTT.

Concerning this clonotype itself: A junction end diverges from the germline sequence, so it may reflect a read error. The CDR3 region is CASSSPGAGLTYEQYF. The CDR3 DNA sequence: TGTGCCAGCAGCTCACCCGGGGCAGGGTTAACCTACGAGCAGTATTTC. The chain has TRBV7-9 and TRBJ2-7, with D perhaps given as TRBD1 or TRBD2 (5 bases each). Germline CDR1 SEHNR, CDR2 FQNEAQ (reference sequence). The CDR3 sequence is 16 residues long.

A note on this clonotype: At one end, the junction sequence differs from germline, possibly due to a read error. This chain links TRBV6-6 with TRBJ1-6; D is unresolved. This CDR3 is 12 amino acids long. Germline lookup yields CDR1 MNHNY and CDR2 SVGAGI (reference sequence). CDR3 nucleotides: TGTCCCAGCACACGGCCATGCTCACCCCTTCACTTT. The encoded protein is CPSTRPCSPLHF.

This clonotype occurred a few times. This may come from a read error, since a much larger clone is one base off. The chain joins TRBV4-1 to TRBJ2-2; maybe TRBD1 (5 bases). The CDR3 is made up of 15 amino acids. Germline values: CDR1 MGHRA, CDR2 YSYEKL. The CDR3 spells CSSSHPGSNTGELFF. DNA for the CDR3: TGCTCCAGCAGCCATCCAGGGTCGAACACCGGGGAGCTGTTTTTT.

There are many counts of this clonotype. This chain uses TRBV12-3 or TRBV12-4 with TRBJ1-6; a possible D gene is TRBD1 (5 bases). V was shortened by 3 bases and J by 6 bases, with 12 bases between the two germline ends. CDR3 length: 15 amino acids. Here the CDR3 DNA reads TGTGCCAGCAGTTTGATAGGGGCCGTTAATTCACCCCTCCACTTT. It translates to CASSLIGAVNSPLHF.

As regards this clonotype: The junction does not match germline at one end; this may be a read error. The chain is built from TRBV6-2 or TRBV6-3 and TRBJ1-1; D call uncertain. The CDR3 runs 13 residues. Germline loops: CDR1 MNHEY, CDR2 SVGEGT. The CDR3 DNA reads TGTGCCAGCAGCCCAACAGCGAACACTGAAGCTCTCTTC. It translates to CASSPTANTEALF.

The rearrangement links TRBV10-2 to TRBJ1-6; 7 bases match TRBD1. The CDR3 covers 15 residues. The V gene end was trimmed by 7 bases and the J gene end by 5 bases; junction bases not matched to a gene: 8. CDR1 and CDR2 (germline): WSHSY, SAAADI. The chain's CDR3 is CASKEGQLNNSPLHF. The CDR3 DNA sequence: TGCGCCAGCAAGGAGGGACAGCTGAATAATTCACCCCTCCACTTT.